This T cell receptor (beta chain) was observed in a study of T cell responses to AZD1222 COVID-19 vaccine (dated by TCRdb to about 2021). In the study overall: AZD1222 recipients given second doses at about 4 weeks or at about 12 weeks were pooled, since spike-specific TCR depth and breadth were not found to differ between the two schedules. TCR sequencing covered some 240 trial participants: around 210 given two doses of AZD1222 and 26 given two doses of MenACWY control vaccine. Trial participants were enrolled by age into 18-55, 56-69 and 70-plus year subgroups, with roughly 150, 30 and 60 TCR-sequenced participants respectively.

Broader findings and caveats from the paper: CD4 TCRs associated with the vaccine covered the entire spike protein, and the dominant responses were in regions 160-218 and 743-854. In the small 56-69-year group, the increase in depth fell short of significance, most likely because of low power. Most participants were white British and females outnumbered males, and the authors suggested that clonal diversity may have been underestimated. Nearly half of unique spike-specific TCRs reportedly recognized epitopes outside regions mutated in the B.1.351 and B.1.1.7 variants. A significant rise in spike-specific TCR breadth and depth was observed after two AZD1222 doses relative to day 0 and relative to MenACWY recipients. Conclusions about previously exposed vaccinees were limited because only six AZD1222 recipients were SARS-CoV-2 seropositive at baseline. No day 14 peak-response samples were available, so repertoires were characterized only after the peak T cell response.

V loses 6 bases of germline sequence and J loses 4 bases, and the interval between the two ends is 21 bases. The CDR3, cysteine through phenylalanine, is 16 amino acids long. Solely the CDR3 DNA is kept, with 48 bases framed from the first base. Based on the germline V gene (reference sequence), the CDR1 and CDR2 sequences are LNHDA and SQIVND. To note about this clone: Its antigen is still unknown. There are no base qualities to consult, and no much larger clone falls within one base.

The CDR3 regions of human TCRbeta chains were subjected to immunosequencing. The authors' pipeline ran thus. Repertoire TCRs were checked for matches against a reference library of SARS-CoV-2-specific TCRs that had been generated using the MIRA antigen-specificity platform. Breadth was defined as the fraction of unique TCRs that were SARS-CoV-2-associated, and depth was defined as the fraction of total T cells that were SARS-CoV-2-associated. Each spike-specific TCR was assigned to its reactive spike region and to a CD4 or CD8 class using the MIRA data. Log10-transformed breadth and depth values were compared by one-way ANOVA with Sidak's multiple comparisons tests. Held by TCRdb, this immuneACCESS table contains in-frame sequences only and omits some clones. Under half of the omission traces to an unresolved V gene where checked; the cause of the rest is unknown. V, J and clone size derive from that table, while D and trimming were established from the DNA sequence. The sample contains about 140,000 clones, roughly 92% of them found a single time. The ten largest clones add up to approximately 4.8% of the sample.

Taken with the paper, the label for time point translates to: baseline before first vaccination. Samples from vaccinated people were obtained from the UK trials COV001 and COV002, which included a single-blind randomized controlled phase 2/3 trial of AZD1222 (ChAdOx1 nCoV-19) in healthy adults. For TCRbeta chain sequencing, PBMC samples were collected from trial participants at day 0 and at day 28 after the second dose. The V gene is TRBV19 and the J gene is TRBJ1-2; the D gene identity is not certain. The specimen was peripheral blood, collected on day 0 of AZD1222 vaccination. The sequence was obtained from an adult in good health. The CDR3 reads CASSPGRSPLGYGYTF. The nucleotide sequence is TGTGCCAGTAGCCCCGGGCGAAGCCCCCTCGGCTATGGCTACACCTTC. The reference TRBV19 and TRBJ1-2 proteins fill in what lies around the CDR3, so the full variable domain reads DGGITQSPKYLFRKEGQNVTLSCEQNLNHDAMYWYRQDPGQGLRLIYYSQIVNDFQKGDIAEGYSVSREKKESFPLTVTSAQKNPTAFYLCASSPGRSPLGYGYTFGSGTRLTVV.